The clone carrying this T cell receptor beta chain has just a few counts. These data originate in a study of T-cell reconstitution after alpha-beta-depleted transplantation in children. The V end was cut by 0 bases, the J end by 8 bases, with 8 bases between. The CDR3 runs 13 residues. Germline V CDR1 and CDR2: LGHNA, YNFKEQ. Preparation of the TCRbeta library involved a method that used unique molecular identifiers. TCRdb used MiXCR to reprocess the PCR reads, holding one entry per CDR3 protein. This repertoire shows about 98,000 distinct CDR3 sequences, 20% to 30% found once; its top ten account for roughly 23%.

Material: PBMCs, obtained before TCRalphabeta/CD19-depleted stem cell transplant. The clonotype originates from a boy aged 2 to 9 with acute lymphoblastic leukemia, due to receive a stem cell transplant. The chain is built from TRBV4-2 and TRBJ2-1, with D hard to call. The CDR3 region is CASSQDLNYEQFF. DNA of the CDR3: TGTGCCAGCAGCCAAGATTTAAATTATGAGCAGTTCTTC.